A single sample gave rise to the 20 T cell receptor beta chains below, sequenced in a study of T cells after yellow fever vaccination. TCRdb reprocessed the 5' RACE reads with MiXCR, giving one entry per CDR3 protein. The sample yields about 320,000 distinct CDR3 sequences, approximately 4% seen once. Here the sequenced sample was PBMCs, taken 15 days after the yellow fever booster vaccination. Receptors originate from a man aged 18 to 35 who received the YFV17D yellow fever vaccine.

The table lists this clonotype with a few counts. The CDR3 DNA reads TGTGCCAGCAGCTTAGCTGGTTTTAGGGGGCTTCTGCAAGAGACCCAGTACTTC. Translating it yields CASSLAGFRGLLQETQYF. The V call is TRBV7-6, the J call TRBJ2-5; 7 bases fit TRBD1. This CDR3 is 18 amino acids long. In germline, CDR1 is SGHVS, CDR2 FNYEAQ. J gave up 2 bases and V 0 bases, and 12 bases lay outside the gene matches.

The rearrangement links TRBV12-3 or TRBV12-4 to TRBJ2-1; 8 nucleotides align to TRBD1. The CDR3 runs to 14 residues. Trimming removed 7 bases from V and 7 bases from J; junction bases left unmatched: 9. The CDR3 nucleotides are TGTGCCAGCACCCCGGGGACAGGAGGTAATGAGCAGTTCTTC. Translation: CASTPGTGGNEQFF.

This clonotype was detected many times. The chain combines TRBV6-5 with TRBJ2-5; no reliable D call. V dropped 6 bases and J dropped 1 base, with 9 bases sitting between them. The CDR3 has 13 residues. Germline V CDR1 and CDR2: MNHEY, SVGAGI. This CDR3 is CASRPSRQETQYF. CDR3 bases: TGTGCCAGCAGGCCGTCGCGCCAAGAGACCCAGTACTTC.

This clonotype has just a few counts. This chain joins TRBV5-1 and TRBJ2-3; maybe TRBD2 (5 bases). The CDR3 is made up of 14 amino acids. V lost 3 bases to trimming and J lost 2 bases, with 10 bases between them. Germline V CDR1 and CDR2: SGHRS, YFSETQ. The CDR3 DNA reads TGCGCCAGCAGCTCCTCGGGGAACACAGATACGCAGTATTTT. It yields the protein CASSSSGNTDTQYF. Filled out from reference TRBV5-1 and TRBJ2-3, the complete variable domain reads KAGVTQTPRYLIKTRGQQVTLSCSPISGHRSVSWYQQTPGQGLQFLFEYFSETQRNKGNFPGRFSGRQFSNSRSEMNVSTLELGDSALYLCASSSSGNTDTQYFGPGTRLTVL.

This clonotype occurred many times. The V and J genes are TRBV20-1 and TRBJ2-1; D unresolved. The CDR3 is made up of 12 amino acids. The V end lost 5 bases, the J end lost 5 bases, and 10 bases lay between the germline ends. Germline assignment: CDR1 DFQATT and CDR2 SNEGSKA (reference sequence). The CDR3 loop is CSAGLLDNEQFF. CDR3 sequence (DNA): TGCAGTGCTGGGCTACTTGACAATGAGCAGTTCTTC.

V gene TRBV6-5 combines with J gene TRBJ1-2; 7 bases map to TRBD1. In germline, CDR1 is MNHEY, CDR2 SVGAGI. The CDR3 is 15 residues long. Trimming cost V 4 bases and J 0 bases; bases outside gene matches: 5. Written as DNA, the CDR3 is TGTGCCAGCAGTTCCCCTACAGGGGCTAACTATGGCTACACCTTC. It codes for CASSSPTGANYGYTF.

This clonotype appeared a few times. CDR3 in amino acids: CASSVEGLAGETQYF. The CDR3 DNA reads TGTGCCAGCAGCGTAGAGGGACTAGCCGGCGAGACCCAGTACTTC. The chain recombines TRBV9 with TRBJ2-5, with TRBD2 matching over 9 bases. The CDR3 has 15 residues. V gave up 0 bases and J gave up 5 bases; unmatched junction bases: 5. CDR1 and CDR2 (germline): SGDLS, YYNGEE.

This clonotype was seen repeatedly, ten times or more. The chain has TRBV20-1 and TRBJ2-5, with D hard to call. Germline V CDR1 and CDR2: DFQATT, SNEGSKA (reference sequence). Trimming cost V 5 bases and J 3 bases, with 7 bases left between them. This CDR3 has 11 amino acids. The CDR3 DNA sequence: TGCAGTGCTGCTTTAAAAGAGACCCAGTACTTC. This codes for CSAALKETQYF.

This clonotype has a count of ten or more. The chain uses TRBV12-3 or TRBV12-4 and TRBJ1-2, with 7 bases aligning to TRBD1. V shed 3 bases, J shed 8 bases, and the junction held 15 bases outside the gene matches. The CDR3 loop spans 16 amino acids. The CDR3 reads CASSLKRQGPDYGYTF. The CDR3, as DNA: TGTGCCAGCAGTTTGAAACGACAGGGACCGGATTACGGCTACACCTTC.

This clonotype was detected many times. This sequence joins TRBV20-1 and TRBJ2-5; a possible D gene is TRBD1 (6 bases). The CDR3 spans 12 residues. V lost 7 bases, J lost 4 bases, and 13 bases lay in between. Germline CDR1 DFQATT, CDR2 SNEGSKA (reference sequence). CDR3 amino acids: CSGYRDTETQYF. In nucleotides, the CDR3 is TGCAGTGGATACCGGGACACAGAGACCCAGTACTTC.

This clonotype was seen repeatedly, ten times or more. The chain combines TRBV12-3 or TRBV12-4 with TRBJ1-4; 9 bases agree with TRBD1. J was trimmed by 3 bases and V by 5 bases; bases with no gene match: 7. CDR3 length equals 16 residues. The CDR3 nucleotides read TGTGCCAGCAGTCCCGGACAGGGGCGCGCTAATGAAAAACTGTTTTTT. Translating it yields CASSPGQGRANEKLFF.

There are many counts of this clonotype. The chain employs TRBV4-1 and TRBJ1-5, with TRBD1 matching over 9 bases. The germline gives CDR1 MGHRA, CDR2 YSYEKL. The CDR3 runs 14 residues. The ends lost 4 bases at V and 6 bases at J; junction bases unmatched: 4. For the CDR3, the DNA is TGCGCCAGCAGCCTGACAGGGGGATCTCAGCCCCAGCATTTT. Translating it yields CASSLTGGSQPQHF.

The chain links TRBV6-6 to TRBJ2-3, with a tentative D call TRBD2 (5 bases). Germline CDR1 reads MNHNY; CDR2 reads SVGAGI (reference sequence). This CDR3 is built from 15 residues. Trimming took off 1 base at V and 4 bases at J, with 12 bases between the two ends. CDR3 in DNA: TGTGCCAGCAGTTACTACGGCGGGCGGTCAGATACGCAGTATTTT. Its protein product is CASSYYGGRSDTQYF.

This clonotype was counted at least ten times. The genes are TRBV12-3 or TRBV12-4 and TRBJ2-2; possible D gene TRBD1, 5 bases. The CDR3 is made up of 14 amino acids. V was trimmed by 8 bases and J by 8 bases, leaving 18 bases between them. The CDR3 DNA sequence: TGTGCCAGCCGATACCTTGGGGCAACTGGGGAGCTGTTTTTT. Residues: CASRYLGATGELFF.

This chain joins TRBV5-1 and TRBJ1-3; no clear D gene. In germline, CDR1 is SGHRS, CDR2 YFSETQ. V lost 0 bases, J lost 0 bases, and 10 bases lay in between. The CDR3 runs 16 residues. The CDR3 DNA sequence: TGCGCCAGCAGCTTGGGTTACCGGAGCTCTGGAAACACCATATATTTT. Translation gives CASSLGYRSSGNTIYF.

The chain combines TRBV12-3 or TRBV12-4 with TRBJ1-6; the D gene is possibly TRBD1 (6 bases). V gave up 2 bases and J gave up 8 bases, with 13 bases separating them. The CDR3 sequence is 15 residues long. CDR3 sequence (DNA): TGTGCCAGCAGTTTAAGGGGGAGCACGCATTCACCCCTCCACTTT. Amino acid sequence: CASSLRGSTHSPLHF.

This clonotype was seen a few times. The V and J genes are TRBV11-2 and TRBJ2-1; 12 nucleotides align to TRBD2. The germline gives CDR1 SGHAT, CDR2 FQNNGV. This CDR3 has 15 amino acids. J gave up 8 bases and V 6 bases, and 8 bases lay outside the gene matches. CDR3 in DNA: TGTGCCAGCAGTCTAACGACTAGCGGGGGTGATGAGCAGTTCTTC. Translating gives CASSLTTSGGDEQFF.

This clonotype was detected ten times or more. The rearrangement links TRBV15 to TRBJ2-7; D possibly matches TRBD1 or TRBD2 (5 bases each). Trimming took 0 bases from V and 3 from J, leaving 9 bases between them. Germline loops: CDR1 LNHNV, CDR2 YYDKDF (reference sequence). This CDR3 region has 14 residues. CDR3 sequence (DNA): TGTGCCACCAGCAGAGATGAGGGGAACTACGAGCAGTACTTC. Amino acids: CATSRDEGNYEQYF. Filled out from reference TRBV15 and TRBJ2-7, the complete variable domain reads DAMVIQNPRYQVTQFGKPVTLSCSQTLNHNVMYWYQQKSSQAPKLLFHYYDKDFNNEADTPDNFQSRRPNTSFCFLDIRSPGLGDTAMYLCATSRDEGNYEQYFGPGTRLTVT.

This clonotype has a handful of counts. The chain carries TRBV6-6 and TRBJ2-3; a weak D match, TRBD2 (5 bases). The CDR3 loop spans 16 amino acids. Germline V gene sequence: CDR1 MNHNY, CDR2 SVGAGI (reference sequence). The V end was cut by 2 bases, the J end by 1 base, with 13 bases between. The CDR3 sequence is CASSYVSRGGTDTQYF. The CDR3 nucleotides read TGTGCCAGCAGTTACGTGTCCCGGGGTGGCACAGATACGCAGTATTTT.

The chain links TRBV2 to TRBJ2-1; D is perhaps TRBD2 (6 bases). CDR1 SNHLY and CDR2 FYNNEI come from the germline V gene. V was shortened by 2 bases and J by 9 bases, with 8 bases between the two germline ends. The CDR3 sequence is 12 residues long. The DNA of the CDR3 is TGTGCCAGCAGTGAACGGGGAGGTGAGCAGTTCTTC. It specifies CASSERGGEQFF.